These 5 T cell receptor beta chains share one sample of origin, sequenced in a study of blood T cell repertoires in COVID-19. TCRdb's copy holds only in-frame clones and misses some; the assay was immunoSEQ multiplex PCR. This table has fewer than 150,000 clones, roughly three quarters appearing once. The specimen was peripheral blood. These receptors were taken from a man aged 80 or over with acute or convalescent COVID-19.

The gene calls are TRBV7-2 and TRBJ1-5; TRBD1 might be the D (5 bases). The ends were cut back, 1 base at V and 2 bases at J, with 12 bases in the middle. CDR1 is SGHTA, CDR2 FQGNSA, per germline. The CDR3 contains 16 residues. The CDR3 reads CASSLDGPGGNQPQHF. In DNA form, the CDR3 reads TGTGCCAGCAGCTTAGATGGCCCGGGGGGCAATCAGCCCCAGCATTTT.

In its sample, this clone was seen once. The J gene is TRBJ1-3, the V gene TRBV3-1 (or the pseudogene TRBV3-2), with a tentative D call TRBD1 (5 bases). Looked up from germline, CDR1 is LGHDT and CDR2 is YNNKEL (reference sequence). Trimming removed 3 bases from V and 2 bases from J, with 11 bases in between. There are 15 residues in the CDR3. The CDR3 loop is CASSQGTGPGNTIYF. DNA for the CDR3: TGTGCCAGCAGCCAGGGTACAGGCCCTGGAAACACCATATATTTT.

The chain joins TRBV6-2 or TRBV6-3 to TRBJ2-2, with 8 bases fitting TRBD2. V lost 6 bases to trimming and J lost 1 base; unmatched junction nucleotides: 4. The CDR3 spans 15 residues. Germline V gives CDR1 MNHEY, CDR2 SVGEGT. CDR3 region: CASSLLAGNTGELFF. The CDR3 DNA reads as TGTGCCAGCAGCCTCCTAGCGGGGAACACCGGGGAGCTGTTTTTT.

The chain's CDR3 is CASSLGARGSVKNIQYF. Here the CDR3 DNA reads TGTGCCAGCAGCTTAGGGGCTAGGGGCTCAGTCAAAAACATTCAGTACTTC. The chain joins TRBV7-2 to TRBJ2-4, with D tentatively TRBD1 (5 bases). The germline V and J ends were trimmed by 1 base and 3 bases, with 16 bases remaining between them. The CDR3 is 17 amino acids. Germline V CDR1 and CDR2: SGHTA, FQGNSA. The variable domain in full, with the rest retrieved from reference TRBV7-2 and TRBJ2-4, is GAGVSQSPSNKVTEKGKDVELRCDPISGHTALYWYRQSLGQGLEFLIYFQGNSAPDKSGLPSDRFSAERTGGSVSTLTIQRTQQEDSAVYLCASSLGARGSVKNIQYFGAGTRLSVL.

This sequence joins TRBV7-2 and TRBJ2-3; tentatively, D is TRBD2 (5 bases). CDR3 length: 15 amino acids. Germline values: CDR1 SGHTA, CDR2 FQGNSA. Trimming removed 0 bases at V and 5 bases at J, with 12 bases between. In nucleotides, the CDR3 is TGTGCCAGCAGCTTAGCGCGGGTAGCGATAGATACGCAGTATTTT. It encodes CASSLARVAIDTQYF.